The next 20 T cell receptor beta chains were all read from a single sample in a study of blood T cell repertoires in COVID-19. TCRdb's table, derived via immunoSEQ multiplex PCR, lists solely in-frame clones and lacks some. The sample yields more than 250,000 clones, about 85% seen once. The sequenced sample consisted of PBMCs or T cells enriched from blood (not recorded which). The receptors stem from a woman in her thirties who had recovered from COVID-19.

The J gene is TRBJ1-2, the V gene TRBV9, with D maybe TRBD1 (5 bases). Trimming cost V 6 bases and J 0 bases, with 12 bases left between them. Germline CDR1 and CDR2: SGDLS and YYNGEE. The CDR3 runs 14 residues. CDR3 in amino acids: CASTPTAANYGYTF. The CDR3 region has the DNA TGTGCCAGCACCCCGACAGCAGCTAACTATGGCTACACCTTC.

The chain combines TRBV10-1 with TRBJ2-1; D gene unclear. This CDR3 has 14 residues. Germline assignment: CDR1 WNHNN and CDR2 SYGVQD (reference sequence). The V end was cut by 2 bases, the J end by 5 bases, with 10 bases between. CDR3 in DNA: TGCGCCAGCAGTGAGGGGCCACTCCACAATGAGCAGTTCTTC. This gives the protein CASSEGPLHNEQFF.

The rearrangement uses TRBV5-1 and TRBJ1-3, with D perhaps matching TRBD1 (6 bases). Between the trimmed V and J ends, which lost 0 bases and 0 bases, there was a span of 13 bases. Germline lookup yields CDR1 SGHRS and CDR2 YFSETQ. The CDR3 contains 17 residues. Written as DNA, the CDR3 is TGCGCCAGCAGCTTGGTCGGGACACGCTACTCTGGAAACACCATATATTTT. This codes for CASSLVGTRYSGNTIYF.

This rearrangement joins TRBV29-1 to TRBJ1-4; 9 bases line up with TRBD1. This CDR3 contains 13 residues. Germline CDR1 is SQVTM and CDR2 is ANQGSEA. Trimming removed 7 bases from V and 5 bases from J; junction bases left unmatched: 5. The CDR3 sequence: CSGRQGGNEKLFF. The CDR3, as DNA: TGCAGCGGTAGACAGGGGGGAAATGAAAAACTGTTTTTT.

This sequence joins TRBV9 and TRBJ2-1; possibly TRBD2 for D (7 bases). The CDR3 loop spans 15 amino acids. The germline V and J ends were trimmed by 5 bases and 8 bases, with 20 bases remaining between them. The germline V gene has CDR1 SGDLS and CDR2 YYNGEE. CDR3 DNA sequence: TGTGCCAGCAGTTCTGGCGGGGGCTGGGTGGATGAGCAGTTCTTC. It yields the protein CASSSGGGWVDEQFF. The full variable domain, rest sourced from reference TRBV9 and TRBJ2-1, is DSGVTQTPKHLITATGQRVTLRCSPRSGDLSVYWYQQSLDQGLQFLIQYYNGEERAKGNILERFSAQQFPDLHSELNLSSLELGDSALYFCASSSGGGWVDEQFFGPGTRLTVL.

The rearrangement uses TRBV7-8 and TRBJ2-5, with D possibly TRBD1 on 5 matching bases. The CDR3 has 17 residues. The ends were cut back, 5 bases at V and 5 bases at J, with 24 bases in the middle. CDR1 SGHVS and CDR2 FQNEAQ come from the germline V gene. CDR3 bases: TGTGCCAGCAGCGCAGCCGCGTGGGCAGGGCCTGGGGAGACCCAGTACTTC. Residues: CASSAAAWAGPGETQYF.

The J gene is TRBJ2-1, the V gene TRBV28, with 13 bases fitting TRBD2. Germline values: CDR1 MDHEN, CDR2 SYDVKM. The CDR3 loop spans 15 amino acids. J was trimmed by 5 bases and V by 8 bases; bases with no gene match: 6. The CDR3 nucleotides are TGTGCCAGCGGATTGGGACTAGCGGGGAACAATGAGCAGTTCTTC. Residues: CASGLGLAGNNEQFF.

The table lists this clone with a few counts. V gene TRBV18 combines with J gene TRBJ1-2, with 9 bases lining up with TRBD1. This CDR3 has 14 amino acids. V shed 1 base and J 8 bases; nucleotides not matched to a gene: 5. Germline lookup yields CDR1 KGHSH and CDR2 LQKENI. CDR3 nucleotides: TGTGCCAGCTCACCACGGGGACAGGGTGACGGCTACACCTTC. Translation gives CASSPRGQGDGYTF.

The rearrangement joins TRBV6-5 to TRBJ1-6; D uncertain. Trimming left V 5 bases short and J 6 bases short, with 8 bases between. Per the germline V gene, CDR1 is MNHEY and CDR2 is SVGAGI. The CDR3 has 13 residues. DNA for the CDR3: TGTGCCAGCAGTCCCCGGGTTAATTCACCCCTCCACTTT. This translates into CASSPRVNSPLHF.

The sample holds one count of this clone. The chain recombines TRBV5-1 with TRBJ2-3, with 8 bases aligning to TRBD2. J lost 6 bases, V lost 4 bases, and 13 bases had no gene match. This CDR3 region has 16 residues. Germline CDR1 and CDR2: SGHRS and YFSETQ. In DNA form, the CDR3 reads TGCGCCAGCAGCGCCCCCCGGGGGGGTAATGTGGATACGCAGTATTTT. Its translation: CASSAPRGGNVDTQYF.

The rearrangement joins TRBV5-6 to TRBJ1-5; D perhaps matches TRBD1 (5 bases). Germline V gene lookup returns CDR1 SGHDT and CDR2 YYEEEE. V lost 0 bases and J 8 bases, leaving 9 bases between the germline ends. The CDR3 is made up of 13 amino acids. This CDR3 is CASSLAGSKPQHF. DNA of the CDR3: TGTGCCAGCAGCTTGGCAGGGTCGAAGCCCCAGCATTTT.

This chain joins TRBV6-5 and TRBJ2-1; 8 bases are a match to TRBD2. Trimming at V came to 10 bases and at J to 6 bases, leaving 14 bases not matched to a gene. Germline V gives CDR1 MNHEY, CDR2 SVGAGI. This CDR3 spans 15 amino acids. The CDR3 DNA reads as TGTGCCACCACACGGGGGGGCCGGTTTGGCAATGAGCAGTTCTTC. Encoded protein: CATTRGGRFGNEQFF.

This chain uses TRBV5-4 with TRBJ2-3; 12 nucleotides match TRBD2. The germline V gene has CDR1 SGHNT and CDR2 YYREEE (reference sequence). Losses at the gene ends were 4 bases for V and 2 bases for J; bases not matched to a gene: 8. The CDR3 consists of 17 residues. DNA of the CDR3: TGTGCCAGCAGCAGGGCGACTAGCGGGAGATCCACAGATACGCAGTATTTT. Protein sequence: CASSRATSGRSTDTQYF. The whole variable domain, remainder taken from reference TRBV5-4 and TRBJ2-3, is ETGVTQSPTHLIKTRGQQVTLRCSSQSGHNTVSWYQQALGQGPQFIFQYYREEENGRGNFPPRFSGLQFPNYSSELNVNALELDDSALYLCASSRATSGRSTDTQYFGPGTRLTVL.

On this clone: At one end the junction does not follow the germline gene, possibly because of a read error. The chain combines TRBV5-4 with TRBJ2-1; 8 nucleotides agree with TRBD1. The CDR3 extends over 17 amino acids. Germline CDR1 and CDR2: SGHNT and YYREEE (reference sequence). The CDR3 is CASSSARTGYTMNAQFF. CDR3 coding DNA: TGTGCCAGCAGCTCCGCCCGGACAGGGTATACAATGAATGCGCAGTTCTTC.

The J gene is TRBJ1-2, the V gene TRBV4-1; TRBD1 is a possible D gene (5 bases). This CDR3 spans 16 amino acids. V dropped 3 bases and J dropped 6 bases, with 20 bases sitting between them. Germline assignment: CDR1 MGHRA and CDR2 YSYEKL. This CDR3 reads CASSHVWRGPGDGYTF. In nucleotides, the CDR3 is TGCGCCAGCAGCCACGTCTGGCGGGGCCCCGGGGATGGCTACACCTTC.

This clone has more than one count but fewer than ten. The chain combines TRBV19 with TRBJ2-1, with D perhaps matching TRBD2 (5 bases). The length of the CDR3 is 16 residues. Trimming shortened V by 6 bases and J by 5 bases, and 20 bases separated the two germline ends. Germline-derived CDR1 and CDR2 are LNHDA and SQIVND (reference sequence). The CDR3 reads CASRGLTGPLNNEQFF. In DNA, the CDR3 is TGTGCCAGTAGAGGACTGACGGGTCCCCTAAACAATGAGCAGTTCTTC.

V is TRBV18 and J is TRBJ1-3, with D unresolved. The CDR3 totals 16 residues. CDR1 KGHSH and CDR2 LQKENI come from the germline V gene. Trimming removed 7 bases from V and 4 bases from J, with 20 bases in between. The DNA of the CDR3 is TGTGCCAGCTTTCAGTTTCGGCCGTCGGGAGGAAACACCATATATTTT. Translated, it gives CASFQFRPSGGNTIYF. The whole variable domain, filled in from reference TRBV18 and TRBJ1-3, reads NAGVMQNPRHLVRRRGQEARLRCSPMKGHSHVYWYRQLPEEGLKFMVYLQKENIIDESGMPKERFSAEFPKEGPSILRIQQVVRGDSAAYFCASFQFRPSGGNTIYFGEGSWLTVV.

The V and J genes are TRBV19 and TRBJ1-3, with D perhaps TRBD1 (6 bases). The germline V gene encodes CDR1 LNHDA and CDR2 SQIVND (reference sequence). This CDR3 spans 16 amino acids. Deletions cut 5 bases from V and 2 bases from J, with 16 bases between. The CDR3 DNA follows: TGTGCCAGTAGTCCATCCTCAGGGGTTGCTGGAAACACCATATATTTT. Protein product: CASSPSSGVAGNTIYF. Full variable domain (outside the CDR3, taken from reference TRBV19 and TRBJ1-3): DGGITQSPKYLFRKEGQNVTLSCEQNLNHDAMYWYRQDPGQGLRLIYYSQIVNDFQKGDIAEGYSVSREKKESFPLTVTSAQKNPTAFYLCASSPSSGVAGNTIYFGEGSWLTVV.

This clone has a handful of counts. The chain carries TRBV18 and TRBJ2-7; D unclear. Germline loops: CDR1 KGHSH, CDR2 LQKENI. Trimming removed 2 bases at V and 3 bases at J, with 11 bases between. The CDR3 is 14 amino acids. The CDR3 DNA reads as TGTGCCAGCTCACCAGTGGGCAGTTTCTACGAGCAGTACTTC. Encoded protein: CASSPVGSFYEQYF.

The chain employs TRBV7-9 and TRBJ1-4, with a weak D call TRBD1 (6 bases). Germline values: CDR1 SEHNR, CDR2 FQNEAQ (reference sequence). This CDR3 spans 16 amino acids. V shed 2 bases and J shed 8 bases, with 18 bases lying between them. The CDR3 protein is CASSLPQTGPGEKLFF. In DNA, the CDR3 is TGTGCCAGCAGCTTACCACAGACAGGCCCGGGGGAAAAACTGTTTTTT.